This TCR beta chain emerged from a study of cytomegalovirus exposure and HLA in healthy donors. Study background: The Caucasian-associated ancestry cluster held 65% to 90% of approximately 400 genotyped donors.

Study outcomes and limitations: Sequencing likely produced, as an artifact, a cluster of highly shared sequence variants.

The PCR was carried out with 60 Vbeta primers and 13 Jbeta primers. Profiling relied on immunoSEQ multiplex PCR, and the TCRdb table lists in-frame clones only, not all of them. This sample has 120,000 to 150,000 clones, with approximately 80% found just once. V dropped 6 bases and J dropped 6 bases, with 23 bases sitting between them. The length of the CDR3 is 16 residues. From germline, CDR1 is MDHEN and CDR2 SYDVKM. A remark on this clone: The antigen remains unidentified.

This clonotype was sampled from a male donor in good health and CMV-seropositive. J is TRBJ1-2 and V is TRBV28; D remains unclear. The sequencing sample was made of PBMCs. The CDR3 region has the DNA TGTGCCAGCAGGCTACTCCTACCTTTTCGGAGCAATGGCTACACCTTC. Translating it yields CASRLLLPFRSNGYTF.